The text below deals with one T cell receptor (beta chain). This clonotype occurred a few times. There is no known antigen for this receptor. No much larger clone is present one base from it, and per-base qualities are unavailable. The source of the sample is a study of identical twins (dated by TCRdb to the mid-2010s). Context from the whole study: To test whether fetal clonotypes persist, the study used deep sequencing on TCR alpha and beta repertoires from monozygotic twins, unrelated adults of various ages, and cord blood. To rule out contamination, the twin experiments were replicated at different times with different library preparation protocols.

The full study reports these points: Excess twin sharing in beta out-of-frame sequences was weaker because fewer shared sequences lowered the signal-to-noise ratio. Conclusions relied on cross-sectional statistical analysis, since the same donors could not be followed over many years. Out-of-frame TCR alpha sequences shared between twins showed an excess of low generation-probability sequences compared with coincidental sharing between unrelated individuals. Recombination models systematically underestimated out-of-frame TCR alpha sharing in monozygotic twins but agreed with sharing between unrelated individuals. Zero-insertion analyses could be partly confounded by invariant T cells such as MAIT and iNKT, though diverse VJ usage argued against such confounding for most clonotypes. Fewer insertions were carried by abundant cord blood beta clonotypes, a similar but weaker trend appeared in young adult naive repertoires, and no such trend appeared in memory repertoires.

The library was produced with 5' RACE. Data came from an Illumina HiSeq 2000. A universal primer binding site was added through template switching, and the final cDNA carried a unique molecular identifier so that TCR cDNA molecules could be counted accurately. Specific primers in the conserved constant-segment region were used to synthesize first-strand cDNA for TCR alpha and beta chains. Each cDNA library was double barcoded, with a SMART-Mk sample barcode plus Illumina barcodes, to control for contamination. Two successive PCR steps introduced TruSeq adapter sequences along with Illumina sample barcodes. The Illumina HiSeq platform was used with custom primers to sequence TCR alpha and beta cDNA libraries. Per the source publication's procedure: Raw reads were processed with MiGEC to extract unique molecular identifiers, and MiXCR was used to determine CDR3 positions. Recombination models were inferred per individual with the repgenHMM and IGoR tools using an EM algorithm. Shared clonotypes were analyzed with the tcR package in R, and sharing was normalized by the product of cloneset sizes. To study raw recombination without the effects of thymic and clonal selection, out-of-frame nonproductive sequences were analyzed. TCRdb reworked the public reads: Q25 trimming with fastp, MiXCR clone assembly, productive beta chains retained. Rows with one shared CDR3 protein collapse into an entry with the most common genes and DNA. Clone size and V and J calls follow TCRdb, not the original study. The sample yields approximately 890,000 distinct CDR3 sequences; more than 9% were counted once. The leading ten clones occupy around 1.5% of the sample.

V loses 6 bases of germline sequence and J loses 8 bases, and the interval between the two ends is 18 bases. From a lookup of the germline V gene, CDR1 and CDR2 are MDHEN and SYDVKM. The CDR3, from cysteine to phenylalanine, totals 14 residues. Kept here is only the CDR3 DNA, which spans 42 bases and is read in frame from base 1. All donors were healthy Caucasians. The twin cohort comprised three pairs of female monozygotic twins, all aged roughly 18 to 30 years. Peripheral blood mononuclear cells were used as the source from which RNA for TCR libraries was isolated. Another study also made use of these data, one on yellow fever vaccine responses in identical twins. According to the second study: According to the authors, in identical twins the way T cells responded to vaccination appeared partly convergent and partly personalized. Focusing on identical twins, the study followed the T cell clones that responded to the vaccine, and did so with precision.

Sequences were obtained from PBMCs. Recombination connected TRBV28 to TRBJ2-3; the D gene may be TRBD1 or TRBD2, since each aligns over 5 bases. The receptor was derived from a woman in her late teens or twenties in good health. The CDR3: CASSPFMRGFTQYF. The nucleotide sequence is given as TGTGCCAGCAGCCCCTTTATGAGGGGCTTTACGCAGTATTTT.